A single TCR beta chain is shown here with its context. Its specificity is not known. The data derive from a study of cytomegalovirus exposure and HLA in healthy donors. Findings and caveats of the study: Earlier analysis yielded a pattern in which most TCR beta V segments were productive about 87% or about 30% of the time.

Unrecorded immune exposures were likely, despite nominal health at sampling. Both 60 Vbeta primers and 13 Jbeta primers went into the PCR. Profiled with immunoSEQ multiplex PCR; TCRdb holds only in-frame clones, not every one. In the table there are around 110,000 clones, over 65% of which are singletons. The sample was PBMCs. This TCR was sampled from a woman in her thirties or forties in good health and CMV-seropositive.

In DNA, the CDR3 is TGTGCCATCAGTGCCGGGGGAGGAGGTCGATACAATGAGCAGTTCTTC. Translating gives CAISAGGGGRYNEQFF. V usage is TRBV10-3 and J usage is TRBJ2-1, with D possibly being TRBD2 (6 bases). Germline V gene lookup returns CDR1 ENHRY and CDR2 SYGVKD. Trimming pared 4 bases from V and 4 bases from J, leaving 17 bases between. This CDR3 is 16 amino acids long.